The T cell receptor (beta chain) under discussion was sequenced for a study of T cells in Graves' hyperthyroidism and ophthalmopathy. The wider study: Before treatment of any kind, peripheral blood was taken at initial diagnosis.

Patients aged 18 to 65 had newly diagnosed hyperthyroidism of under 2 months' duration. Not enrolled were patients with uncontrolled infection, other autoimmune disease, pregnancy or lactation. Diagnoses were made from clinical symptoms, serum measures (thyroxine and TRAb), thyroid ultrasound and orbital computed tomography. Amplified regions were TCR beta CDR3 sequences from RNA transcripts. TCR CDR3 regions were first amplified by RT-PCR with HTBI primers. In TCRdb, the multiplex PCR reads were re-called with MiXCR into one record per CDR3 protein. The table lists some 600,000 distinct CDR3 sequences, 14% of them singletons, with roughly 5.5% in the top ten. This CDR3 spans 16 amino acids. V gave up 0 bases and J gave up 5 bases, with 17 bases separating them. In germline, CDR1 is SGHNT, CDR2 YYREEE (reference sequence).

The sequence derives from a woman younger than 45 with Graves' hyperthyroidism that later progressed to Graves' ophthalmopathy. Sequenced: blood. The chain links TRBV5-4 to TRBJ1-1; D might be TRBD1 (6 bases). The chain's CDR3 is CASSLASATQGTEAFF. The CDR3 bases are TGTGCCAGCAGCTTGGCGTCAGCCACCCAGGGGACTGAAGCTTTCTTT.